Each of the 28 T cell receptor beta chains below was sequenced from the same sample in a study of blood T cell repertoires in COVID-19 (dated by TCRdb to 2020 to 2022). Libraries were made using the immunoSEQ multiplex PCR assay. In TCRdb, the immuneACCESS table is reduced to in-frame sequences with V and J assigned. These tables do not hold every clone; where another copy was compared, an unresolved V gene accounts for under half, and the others remain unexplained. The sample table lists roughly 250,000 clones, more than 65% of them with a count of one. The ten biggest clones cover 4% of the sample. Material: peripheral blood. Receptors originate from a middle-aged woman with active or convalescent COVID-19.

This clone appeared once. This chain uses TRBV3-1 (or the pseudogene TRBV3-2) with TRBJ2-2; 8 bases fit TRBD2. There are 18 residues in the CDR3. With 2 bases clipped from V and 4 bases from J, the junction kept 12 bases outside the gene matches. Germline-derived CDR1 and CDR2 are LGHDT and YNNKEL (reference sequence). The CDR3 DNA reads as TGTGCCAGCAGCCAACCCCGAACGGGGGGGCTGGGCACCGGGGAGCTGTTTTTT. It yields the protein CASSQPRTGGLGTGELFF.

This clone was recorded only once. The chain has TRBV10-1 and TRBJ2-7; 9 bases are shared with TRBD1. The germline V gene has CDR1 WNHNN and CDR2 SYGVQD (reference sequence). This CDR3 comprises 14 residues. Unmatched junction bases numbered 5, after V lost 5 bases and J lost 3 bases. The CDR3 protein is CASSPGTGFYEQYF. The CDR3 bases are TGCGCCAGCAGTCCCGGGACAGGGTTCTACGAGCAGTACTTC.

The chain has TRBV5-1 and TRBJ1-2, with TRBD1 matching over 7 bases. The CDR3 contains 18 residues. Looked up from germline, CDR1 is SGHRS and CDR2 is YFSETQ. V shed 3 bases, J shed 1 base, and the junction held 15 bases outside the gene matches. The CDR3 here is CASSSPVGQAGFNYGYTF. The CDR3 region has the DNA TGCGCCAGCAGCTCCCCGGTCGGACAGGCGGGGTTTAACTATGGCTACACCTTC.

V gene TRBV5-4 combines with J gene TRBJ1-2, with 8 bases fitting TRBD1. V was pared by 3 bases and J by 7 bases, with 5 bases of the junction left unmatched. This CDR3 is 13 amino acids long. From germline, CDR1 is SGHNT and CDR2 YYREEE (reference sequence). CDR3 amino acids: CASSSQGAGGYTF. The CDR3 DNA reads TGTGCCAGCAGCTCGCAGGGGGCGGGTGGCTACACCTTC.

The chain has TRBV29-1 and TRBJ1-2, with a weak D call TRBD1 (5 bases). V was shortened by 3 bases and J by 7 bases, with 18 bases between the two germline ends. Germline V gives CDR1 SQVTM, CDR2 ANQGSEA. The CDR3 length is 14 residues. CDR3 protein: CSVEMTQGVGGYTF. The CDR3 DNA is TGCAGCGTTGAGATGACACAAGGGGTGGGTGGCTACACCTTC.

The rearrangement links TRBV14 to TRBJ2-7, with no clear D. CDR3 length: 14 amino acids. Germline V gives CDR1 SGHDN, CDR2 FVKESK. Trimming took off 0 bases at V and 3 bases at J, with 9 bases between the two ends. The DNA of the CDR3 is TGTGCCAGCAGCCAAGAGGGCACCGGCTACGAGCAGTACTTC. Its protein product is CASSQEGTGYEQYF.

J is TRBJ1-6 and V is TRBV3-1 (or the pseudogene TRBV3-2), with D hard to call. V lost 4 bases, J lost 0 bases, and 10 bases lay in between. Germline V CDR1 and CDR2: LGHDT, YNNKEL (reference sequence). The CDR3 consists of 16 residues. The CDR3 DNA is TGTGCCAGCAGCCCTTATCTCAGCTCCTATAATTCACCCCTCCACTTT. Residues: CASSPYLSSYNSPLHF.

This clone has more than one count but fewer than ten. The chain combines TRBV27 with TRBJ1-4; 7 nucleotides agree with TRBD1. The ends lost 3 bases at V and 7 bases at J; junction bases unmatched: 17. This CDR3 has 18 amino acids. CDR1 is MNHEY, CDR2 SMNVEV, per germline (reference sequence). CDR3 nucleotides: TGTGCCAGCAGTTTGAAGTGGGGACAGAAGTTACAGGGTGAAAAACTGTTTTTT. It is translated as CASSLKWGQKLQGEKLFF.

The V and J genes are TRBV14 and TRBJ2-5; D is possibly TRBD1 (5 bases). Germline CDR1 and CDR2: SGHDN and FVKESK. This CDR3 spans 13 amino acids. With 2 bases removed from V and 5 bases from J, the gap between germline ends came to 9 bases. The CDR3 is CASSQSGPETQYF. CDR3 DNA: TGTGCCAGCAGCCAATCAGGGCCGGAGACCCAGTACTTC.

The CDR3 loop reads CASSLSPNQPQHF. The DNA of the CDR3 is TGTGCCAGCAGTTTATCTCCTAATCAGCCCCAGCATTTT. V usage is TRBV27 and J usage is TRBJ1-5; D remains unclear. Germline V gene lookup returns CDR1 MNHEY and CDR2 SMNVEV (reference sequence). The CDR3 consists of 13 residues. V lost 0 bases to trimming and J lost 4 bases, with 4 bases between them.

J is TRBJ2-2 and V is TRBV6-6; 8 bases fit TRBD2. The CDR3 runs 15 residues. Germline V gene data show CDR1 as MNHNY and CDR2 as SVGAGI (reference sequence). Unmatched junction bases numbered 10, after V lost 6 bases and J lost 7 bases. The CDR3, as DNA: TGTGCCAGCAGACCGACTAGCGATGTAATCGGGGAGCTGTTTTTT. This gives the protein CASRPTSDVIGELFF.

This clone has only a few counts. This chain links TRBV24-1 with TRBJ2-5; TRBD1 agrees at 10 bases. Germline V gives CDR1 KGHDR, CDR2 SFDVKD. J was trimmed by 0 bases and V by 3 bases; bases with no gene match: 3. CDR3 length: 16 amino acids. CDR3 amino acids: CATSDLGQGYQETQYF. CDR3 bases: TGTGCCACCAGTGATCTGGGACAGGGGTACCAAGAGACCCAGTACTTC.

V usage is TRBV5-1 and J usage is TRBJ2-1; D gene uncertain. Germline loops: CDR1 SGHRS, CDR2 YFSETQ. Trimming left V 4 bases short and J 7 bases short, with 15 bases between. The CDR3 totals 14 residues. The CDR3 loop reads CASSIDSVLNEQFF. CDR3 DNA sequence: TGCGCCAGCAGCATTGACTCAGTTCTTAATGAGCAGTTCTTC.

The chain is built from TRBV5-6 and TRBJ1-2; 11 positions match TRBD1. V lost 4 bases to trimming and J lost 2 bases; unmatched junction nucleotides: 7. The CDR3 is made up of 16 amino acids. The V gene's germline CDR1 is SGHDT and CDR2 YYEEEE. In nucleotides, the CDR3 is TGTGCCAGCAGCGCCGGGGACAGGGGGAAGAACTATGGCTACACCTTC. It specifies CASSAGDRGKNYGYTF.

J is TRBJ2-2 and V is TRBV2; the match to TRBD1 covers 7 bases. CDR3 size: 16 residues. V was pared by 3 bases and J by 5 bases, with 9 bases of the junction left unmatched. CDR1 and CDR2 (germline): SNHLY, FYNNEI. This CDR3 is CASSDSRQGRTGELFF. The DNA for the CDR3 is TGTGCCAGCAGTGATTCCAGACAGGGTCGAACCGGGGAGCTGTTTTTT.

This sequence joins TRBV2 and TRBJ1-1; D is perhaps TRBD1 (5 bases). The germline V gene encodes CDR1 SNHLY and CDR2 FYNNEI. The CDR3 extends over 14 amino acids. With 4 bases removed from V and 5 bases from J, the gap between germline ends came to 14 bases. This CDR3 is CASSGSRRGTEAFF. Here the CDR3 DNA reads TGTGCCAGCAGTGGCAGCCGACGGGGGACTGAAGCTTTCTTT.

The chain couples TRBV6-5 to TRBJ1-6; no definite D call. Trimming removed 0 bases at V and 13 bases at J, with 7 bases between. Per germline, CDR1 MNHEY and CDR2 SVGAGI. There are 12 residues in the CDR3. CDR3 region: CASSYSTMPLHF. DNA for the CDR3: TGTGCCAGCAGTTACTCTACAATGCCCCTCCACTTT.

The chain links TRBV14 to TRBJ2-7; 10 positions match TRBD1. V lost 4 bases and J lost 7; bases outside the gene matches: 4. This CDR3 is built from 13 residues. Germline-derived CDR1 and CDR2 are SGHDN and FVKESK. In DNA form, the CDR3 reads TGTGCCAGCAGCCGACAGGGGGCGGGGGAGCAGTACTTC. Translating it yields CASSRQGAGEQYF.

The chain employs TRBV2 and TRBJ1-5, with a weak D call TRBD1 (5 bases). Trimming pared 6 bases from V and 0 bases from J, leaving 12 bases between. This CDR3 has 15 residues. In germline, CDR1 is SNHLY, CDR2 FYNNEI. CDR3 in amino acids: CASSGGLNSNQPQHF. In DNA form, the CDR3 reads TGTGCCAGCAGCGGGGGACTGAATAGCAATCAGCCCCAGCATTTT.

The rearrangement links TRBV6-5 to TRBJ1-1; the D is unclear. V was pared by 8 bases and J by 4 bases, with 17 bases between. The CDR3 sequence is 14 residues long. Germline CDR1 reads MNHEY; CDR2 reads SVGAGI. The CDR3 DNA is TGTGCCAGCTCCCGCGGCAGTGGTGCCACTGAAGCTTTCTTT. Translation gives CASSRGSGATEAFF.

The gene calls are TRBV28 and TRBJ1-4; a weak D match, TRBD1 (5 bases). CDR3 length: 15 residues. Looked up from germline, CDR1 is MDHEN and CDR2 is SYDVKM. V lost 8 bases to trimming and J lost 10 bases, with 23 bases between them. CDR3 nucleotides: TGTGCCAGCCATTCGTTTAGCGGGACCGGGGGAAAACTGTTTTTT. This encodes CASHSFSGTGGKLFF.

In regard to this clone: Other DNA sequences in the sample encode the same CDR3. The chain combines TRBV7-2 with TRBJ2-4, with D possibly TRBD2 on 7 matching bases. CDR3 length equals 15 residues. Trimming took off 5 bases at V and 0 bases at J, with 11 bases between the two ends. Germline V CDR1 and CDR2: SGHTA, FQGNSA. CDR3 sequence reads: CASSLGGAAKNIQYF. The CDR3 region has the DNA TGTGCCAGCAGCCTGGGGGGGGCAGCCAAAAACATTCAGTACTTC.

This chain links TRBV5-4 with TRBJ1-6; the match to TRBD1 covers 9 bases. Looked up from germline, CDR1 is SGHNT and CDR2 is YYREEE (reference sequence). The junction had 4 bases not matched to a gene; V was cut back by 2 bases and J by 7 bases. This CDR3 is built from 15 residues. CDR3 in amino acids: CASSFRQGGNSPLHF. The CDR3 nucleotides are TGTGCCAGCAGCTTTCGACAGGGGGGAAATTCACCCCTCCACTTT.

This sequence joins TRBV27 and TRBJ2-1; a possible D gene is TRBD1 (6 bases). V lost 0 bases and J lost 3, with 9 bases in between. Germline V lookup: CDR1 MNHEY, CDR2 SMNVEV (reference sequence). The CDR3 totals 15 residues. The CDR3 DNA reads TGTGCCAGCAGTTTATCACGACAGGACTACAATGAGCAGTTCTTC. Amino acid sequence: CASSLSRQDYNEQFF.

V gene TRBV25-1 combines with J gene TRBJ1-4; D is undetermined. With 5 bases removed from V and 5 bases from J, the gap between germline ends came to 9 bases. Germline CDR1 MGHDK, CDR2 SYGVNS. The CDR3 consists of 13 residues. The CDR3 DNA reads as TGTGCCAGCAGTTACAGCTGGAATGAAAAACTGTTTTTT. It specifies CASSYSWNEKLFF.

V is TRBV18 and J is TRBJ2-3, with TRBD2 matching over 11 bases. J was trimmed by 6 bases and V by 4 bases; bases with no gene match: 9. This CDR3 has 16 residues. CDR1 and CDR2 (germline): KGHSH, LQKENI. CDR3 amino acids: CASSLNSGGAGDTQYF. CDR3 DNA sequence: TGTGCCAGCTCACTAAATAGCGGGGGGGCCGGTGATACGCAGTATTTT.

This clone was seen more than once but under ten times. The chain has TRBV28 and TRBJ1-2; no clear D gene. Germline CDR1 and CDR2: MDHEN and SYDVKM. CDR3 length: 16 residues. The V end lost 5 bases, the J end lost 2 bases, and 18 bases lay between the germline ends. The CDR3 protein is CASSPPLWQANYGYTF. The DNA of the CDR3 is TGTGCCAGCAGTCCCCCACTTTGGCAGGCGAACTATGGCTACACCTTC.

The rearrangement uses TRBV6-5 and TRBJ1-5; possibly TRBD1 for D (5 bases). Per the germline V gene, CDR1 is MNHEY and CDR2 is SVGAGI. This CDR3 comprises 15 residues. Trimming stripped 5 bases from V and 8 bases from J, with 19 bases between. This chain's CDR3 is CASSPWEGFLKPQHF. CDR3 bases: TGTGCCAGCAGTCCCTGGGAGGGGTTTCTTAAGCCCCAGCATTTT.